This TCR beta chain was captured by sequencing in a study of blood T cell repertoires in COVID-19. Overall study: From the United States, Italy and Spain came samples of acute and convalescent COVID-19. Sources were T cells, B-cell-depleted T cells, or PBMCs; the material itself was cDNA or gDNA.

This CDR3 contains 17 residues. The germline V gene encodes CDR1 SQVTM and CDR2 ANQGSEA. V was trimmed by 7 bases and J by 2 bases, leaving 26 bases between them. Seattle enrolled patients during active infection and tracked them longitudinally. In the original workflow: Using reference gene primer amplification, nucleated cell counts were estimated. Method: immunoSEQ multiplex PCR; TCRdb's copy keeps in-frame clones and lacks some. Clonal size and the V and J genes are those of that table, whereas D and trimming came from the DNA. The top ten hold over 9.5% of the sample, which has roughly 210,000 clones, approximately 80% seen once.

Sequenced: peripheral blood. This clonotype was sampled from a woman of 80 years or more with COVID-19, enrolled during active disease. The chain joins TRBV29-1 to TRBJ2-5, with D possibly TRBD1 on 7 matching bases. CDR3 residues: CSAYPPRRGRRQETQYF. The CDR3 coding sequence is TGCAGCGCCTACCCCCCCCGGAGGGGGCGAAGACAAGAGACCCAGTACTTC.